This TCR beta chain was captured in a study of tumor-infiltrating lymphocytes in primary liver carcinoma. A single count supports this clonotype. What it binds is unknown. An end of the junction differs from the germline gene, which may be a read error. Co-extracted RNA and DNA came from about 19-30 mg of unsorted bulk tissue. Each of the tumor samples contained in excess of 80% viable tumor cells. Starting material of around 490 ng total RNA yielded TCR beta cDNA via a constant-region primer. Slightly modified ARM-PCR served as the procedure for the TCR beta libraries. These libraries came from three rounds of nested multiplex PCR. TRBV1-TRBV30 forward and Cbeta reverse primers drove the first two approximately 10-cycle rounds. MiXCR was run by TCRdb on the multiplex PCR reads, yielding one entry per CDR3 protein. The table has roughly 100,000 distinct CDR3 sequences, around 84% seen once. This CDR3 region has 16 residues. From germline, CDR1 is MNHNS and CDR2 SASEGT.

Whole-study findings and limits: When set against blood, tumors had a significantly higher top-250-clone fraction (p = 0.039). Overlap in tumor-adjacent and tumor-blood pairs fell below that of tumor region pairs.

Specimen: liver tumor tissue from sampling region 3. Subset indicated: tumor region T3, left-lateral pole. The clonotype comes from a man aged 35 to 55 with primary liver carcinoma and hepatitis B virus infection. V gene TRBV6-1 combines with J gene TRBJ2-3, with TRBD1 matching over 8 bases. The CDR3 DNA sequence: TGTGCCAGCTGTGAAGCTGGAGGACAGGGACCAGATACGCAGTATTTT. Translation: CASCEAGGQGPDTQYF.